The source of this TCR beta chain is a study of CD8+ T cells in alopecia areata. Extraction of RNA preceded its reverse transcription into cDNA, which served as the sequencing template. Some clones are missing from TCRdb's copy, which holds only in-frame ones; the method was immunoSEQ multiplex PCR. This table holds 180,000 or so clones, roughly 60% found once. This CDR3 has 14 residues. The V end lost 1 base, the J end lost 2 bases, and 8 bases lay between the germline ends. Germline CDR1 SGHVS, CDR2 FQNEAQ. This clone was recorded at least ten times. Other DNA sequences in the same sample also yield this CDR3.

The sample in question was CD4+ T cells sorted from blood, obtained at week 0. The TCR comes from a human donor with alopecia areata. The chain recombines TRBV7-8 with TRBJ1-1; D remains ambiguous. The CDR3, as DNA: TGTGCCAGCAGCTTAGGAACAGCCAACACTGAAGCTTTCTTT. This encodes CASSLGTANTEAFF.